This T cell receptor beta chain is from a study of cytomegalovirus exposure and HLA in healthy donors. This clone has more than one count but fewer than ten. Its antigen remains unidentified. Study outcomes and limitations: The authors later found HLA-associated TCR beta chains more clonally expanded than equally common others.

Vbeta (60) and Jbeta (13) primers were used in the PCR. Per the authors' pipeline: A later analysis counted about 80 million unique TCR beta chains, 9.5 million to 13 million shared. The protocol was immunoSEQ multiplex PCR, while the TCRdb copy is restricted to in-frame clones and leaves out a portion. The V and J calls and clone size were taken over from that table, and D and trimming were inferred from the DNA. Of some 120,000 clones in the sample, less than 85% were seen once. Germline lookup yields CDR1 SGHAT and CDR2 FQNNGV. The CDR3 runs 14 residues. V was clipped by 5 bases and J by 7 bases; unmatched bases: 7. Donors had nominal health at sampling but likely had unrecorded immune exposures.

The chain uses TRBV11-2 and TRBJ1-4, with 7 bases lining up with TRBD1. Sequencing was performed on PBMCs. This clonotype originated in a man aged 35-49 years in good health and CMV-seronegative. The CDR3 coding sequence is TGTGCCAGCAGCCCGACAGGGTTGAGTGAAAAACTGTTTTTT. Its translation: CASSPTGLSEKLFF.